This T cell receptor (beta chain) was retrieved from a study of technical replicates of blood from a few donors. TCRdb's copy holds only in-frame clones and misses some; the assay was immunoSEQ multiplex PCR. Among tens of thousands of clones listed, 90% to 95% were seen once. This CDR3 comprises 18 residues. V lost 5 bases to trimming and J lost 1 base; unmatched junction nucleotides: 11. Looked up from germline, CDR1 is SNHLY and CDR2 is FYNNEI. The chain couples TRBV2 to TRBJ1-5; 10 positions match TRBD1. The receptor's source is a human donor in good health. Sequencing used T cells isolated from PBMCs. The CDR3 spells CASSQDRGAEWSNQPQHF. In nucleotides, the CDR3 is TGTGCCAGCAGTCAGGACAGGGGGGCTGAATGGAGCAATCAGCCCCAGCATTTT.